This record looks at one T cell receptor (beta chain) sequence and its context. Antigen specificity is unknown. Given a much more abundant clone one base away, this may be a read error. As the CDR3 is not closed by the conserved phenylalanine or tryptophan, this likely results from a read error. Using its own MiXCR run on the PCR reads, TCRdb lists one record per CDR3 protein. Of about 640,000 distinct CDR3 sequences listed, 15% to 20% are singletons. This sample was included in a study of molecular identifiers for immune sequencing clone quantification. Turning to the study itself: In replicates, the authors split RNA from approximately 20,000 or 100,000 naive CD8 cells five ways and sequenced four. Study-wide results and limits: Highly expanded clone sizes could be underestimated by identical TCR molecules sharing a barcode.

V lost 0 bases and J 7 bases, leaving 11 bases between the germline ends. The germline gives CDR1 LGHNA, CDR2 YSLEER. The CDR3 runs to 14 residues. The source material was naive CD8+ T cells from blood, with Jurkat cell RNA spiked in. As to subset: FACS-sorted CD8+CD4-CCR7+CD45RA+ naive T cells. The TCR was taken from a human donor in good health. Some libraries in this study had Jurkat cell RNA spiked in. The chain links TRBV4-3 to TRBJ2-3; D is ambiguous. The CDR3 is CASSQDLTPNTQYL. CDR3 coding DNA: TGCGCCAGCAGCCAAGATCTAACGCCCAATACGCAGTATCTT.